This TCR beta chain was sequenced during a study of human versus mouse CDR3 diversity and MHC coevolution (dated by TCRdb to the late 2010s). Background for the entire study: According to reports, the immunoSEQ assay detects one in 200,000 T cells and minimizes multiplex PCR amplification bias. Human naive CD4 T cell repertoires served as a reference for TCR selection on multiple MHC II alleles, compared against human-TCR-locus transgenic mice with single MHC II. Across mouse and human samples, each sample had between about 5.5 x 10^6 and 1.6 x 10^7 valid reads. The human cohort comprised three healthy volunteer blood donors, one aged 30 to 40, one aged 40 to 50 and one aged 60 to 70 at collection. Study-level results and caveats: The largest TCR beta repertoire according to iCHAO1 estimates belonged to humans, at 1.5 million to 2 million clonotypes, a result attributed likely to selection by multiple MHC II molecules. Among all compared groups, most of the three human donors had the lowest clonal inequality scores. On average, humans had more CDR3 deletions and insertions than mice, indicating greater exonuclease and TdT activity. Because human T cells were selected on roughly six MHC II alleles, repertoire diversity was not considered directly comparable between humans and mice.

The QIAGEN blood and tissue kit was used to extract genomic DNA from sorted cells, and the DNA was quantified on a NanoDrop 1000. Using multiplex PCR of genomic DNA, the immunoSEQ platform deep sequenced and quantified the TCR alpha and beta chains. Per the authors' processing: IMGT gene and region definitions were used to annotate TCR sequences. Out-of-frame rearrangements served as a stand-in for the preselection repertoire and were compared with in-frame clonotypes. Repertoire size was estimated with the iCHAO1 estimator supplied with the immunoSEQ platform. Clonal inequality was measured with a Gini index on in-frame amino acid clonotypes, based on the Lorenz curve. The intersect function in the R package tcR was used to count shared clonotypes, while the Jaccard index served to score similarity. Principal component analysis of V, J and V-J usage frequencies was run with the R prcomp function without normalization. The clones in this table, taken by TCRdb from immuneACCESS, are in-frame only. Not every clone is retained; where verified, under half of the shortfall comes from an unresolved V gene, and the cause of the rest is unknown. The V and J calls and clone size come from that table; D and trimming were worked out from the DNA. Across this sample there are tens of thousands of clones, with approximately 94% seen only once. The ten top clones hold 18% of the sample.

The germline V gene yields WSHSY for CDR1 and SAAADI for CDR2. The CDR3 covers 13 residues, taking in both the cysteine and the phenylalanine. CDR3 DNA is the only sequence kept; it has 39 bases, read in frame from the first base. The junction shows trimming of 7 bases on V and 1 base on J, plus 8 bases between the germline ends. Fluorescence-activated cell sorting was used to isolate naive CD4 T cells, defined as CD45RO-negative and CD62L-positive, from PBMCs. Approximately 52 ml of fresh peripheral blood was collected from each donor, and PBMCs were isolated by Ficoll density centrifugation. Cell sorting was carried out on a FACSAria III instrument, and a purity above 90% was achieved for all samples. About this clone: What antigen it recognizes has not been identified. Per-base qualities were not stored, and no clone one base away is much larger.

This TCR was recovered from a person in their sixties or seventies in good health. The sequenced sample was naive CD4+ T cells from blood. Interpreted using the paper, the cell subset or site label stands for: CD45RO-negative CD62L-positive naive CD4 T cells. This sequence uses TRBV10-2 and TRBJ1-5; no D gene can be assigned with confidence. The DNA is TGCGCCAGCAACACGGAGAGCAATCAGCCCCAGCATTTT. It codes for CASNTESNQPQHF.